The rows below give T cell receptor beta chains drawn from one sample of a study of T cell responses to AZD1222 COVID-19 vaccine. Produced via immunoSEQ multiplex PCR; TCRdb's table is partial and in-frame only. The sample carries roughly 150,000 clones, approximately 90% recorded once. Source: peripheral blood, taken 28 days after the second AZD1222 dose. The receptors originated from an adult who received the AZD1222 COVID-19 vaccine. The CDR3 runs from the conserved cysteine through the conserved F or W. D genes are given only for firm matches. Only some rows state a clone size, as once, few, many or a class for expanded clones.

>17|once|TRBV27|NA|TRBJ2-2
CASSLWGGAGYTGELFF
TGTGCCAGCAGTTTATGGGGGGGGGCGGGATACACCGGGGAGCTGTTTTTT
>13|few|TRBV5-4|NA|TRBJ2-7
CASSWGESYEQYF
TGTGCCAGCAGCTGGGGGGAGTCCTACGAGCAGTACTTC
>17|NA|TRBV10-1|NA|TRBJ2-7
CASSLGSRNSAVLEQYF
TGCGCCAGCAGCCTTGGTTCGAGGAATTCCGCGGTATTAGAGCAGTACTTC
>18|NA|TRBV7-3|NA|TRBJ1-5
CASSLTANPHNSNQPQHF
TGTGCCAGCAGCTTAACGGCTAATCCTCACAATAGCAATCAGCCCCAGCATTTT
>14|NA|TRBV6-5|TRBD2|TRBJ2-1
CASSPSGAYNEQFF
TGTGCCAGCAGTCCCAGCGGGGCCTACAATGAGCAGTTCTTC
>15|NA|TRBV6-4|NA|TRBJ2-1
CASSEDGGRYNEQFF
TGTGCCAGCAGTGAGGATGGCGGACGCTACAATGAGCAGTTCTTC
>16|NA|TRBV5-1|NA|TRBJ2-1
CASSSPRGGSYNEQFF
TGCGCCAGCAGCTCACCGCGGGGAGGCTCCTACAATGAGCAGTTCTTC
>16|NA|TRBV7-9|NA|TRBJ1-4
CASSLRQSGANEKLFF
TGTGCCAGCAGCTTACGACAGTCTGGGGCTAATGAAAAACTGTTTTTT
>14|NA|TRBV30|NA|TRBJ1-6
CAWTFGQNNSPLHF
TGTGCCTGGACGTTCGGACAGAACAATTCACCCCTCCACTTT
>13|NA|TRBV14|NA|TRBJ1-2
CASSQDINYGYTF
TGTGCCAGCAGCCAAGACATTAACTATGGCTACACCTTC
>16|NA|TRBV24-1|NA|TRBJ1-1
CATIKRTVGINTEAFF
TGTGCCACCATAAAAAGGACGGTCGGGATTAACACTGAAGCTTTCTTT
>13|NA|TRBV5-1|NA|TRBJ2-7
CASSSNDVYEQYF
TGCGCCAGCAGCTCCAATGATGTGTACGAGCAGTACTTC
>14|once|TRBV6-5|NA|TRBJ2-7
CASSYSWDTYEQYF
TGTGCCAGCAGTTACTCCTGGGACACCTACGAGCAGTACTTC
>15|NA|TRBV11-1|NA|TRBJ2-3
CASSWRAGSTDTQYF
TGTGCCAGCAGCTGGAGAGCGGGCAGCACAGATACGCAGTATTTT
>14|NA|TRBV6-6|TRBD1|TRBJ1-5
CASSYSTGGQPQHF
TGTGCCAGCAGTTACTCAACAGGGGGGCAGCCCCAGCATTTT
>14|once|TRBV9|NA|TRBJ2-5
CASSIRPSGETQYF
TGTGCCAGCAGCATCCGTCCCTCAGGGGAGACCCAGTACTTC
>14|NA|TRBV7-8|NA|TRBJ2-5
CASSLRAEGETQYF
TGTGCCAGCAGCTTAAGGGCCGAGGGGGAGACCCAGTACTTC
>15|NA|TRBV7-2|NA|TRBJ1-5
CASSFFSDSNQPQHF
TGTGCCAGCAGCTTTTTTTCCGATAGCAATCAGCCCCAGCATTTT
>14|NA|TRBV7-2|NA|TRBJ1-1
CASSSAGVNTEAFF
TGTGCCAGCAGCTCGGCAGGGGTGAACACTGAAGCTTTCTTT
>14|NA|TRBV5-4|NA|TRBJ2-3
CASSLEGLHDTQYF
TGTGCCAGCAGCTTGGAAGGACTCCATGATACGCAGTATTTT
>13|NA|TRBV9|NA|TRBJ1-1
CASSVVRGPEAFF
TGTGCCAGCAGCGTAGTGAGGGGACCTGAAGCTTTCTTT
>15|NA|TRBV6-5|NA|TRBJ1-5
CASSSLGGLNQPQHF
TGTGCCAGCAGTTCCCTGGGGGGCCTCAATCAGCCCCAGCATTTT
>16|NA|TRBV19|TRBD2|TRBJ2-2
CASSIGLARNTGELFF
TGTGCCAGTAGTATAGGACTAGCGCGGAACACCGGGGAGCTGTTTTTT
>15|NA|TRBV18|TRBD1|TRBJ1-1
CASRRDRGLGTEAFF
TGTGCCAGCAGGCGGGACAGGGGGCTCGGCACTGAAGCTTTCTTT
>19|NA|TRBV23-1|TRBD1|TRBJ1-5
CASTRGGSTGRGSNQPQHF
TGCGCCAGCACCAGGGGGGGCTCGACAGGGAGGGGCAGCAATCAGCCCCAGCATTTT
>17|NA|TRBV27|TRBD1|TRBJ1-6
CASSGDPDRVNNSPLHF
TGTGCCAGCAGCGGGGACCCGGACAGGGTCAATAATTCACCCCTCCACTTT
>16|NA|TRBV7-9|NA|TRBJ1-2
CASSLALRGANYGYTF
TGTGCCAGCAGCTTAGCGCTACGAGGGGCTAACTATGGCTACACCTTC
>15|NA|TRBV18|NA|TRBJ1-2
CASSSRDKGARGYTF
TGTGCCAGCTCATCCAGAGATAAAGGGGCGCGAGGCTACACCTTC
>17|NA|TRBV4-1|TRBD1|TRBJ1-5
CASSQGWLQGDNQPQHF
TGCGCCAGCAGCCAAGGTTGGCTACAGGGGGACAATCAGCCCCAGCATTTT
>15|NA|TRBV5-8|TRBD1|TRBJ1-5
CASSLGQGIDQPQHF
TGTGCCAGCAGCTTAGGACAGGGTATCGATCAGCCCCAGCATTTT
>13|NA|TRBV30|NA|TRBJ1-1
CAWSIAGGGEAFF
TGTGCCTGGAGCATAGCCGGAGGAGGAGAAGCTTTCTTT
>14|NA|TRBV6-5|NA|TRBJ1-1
CASSYYRANTEAFF
TGTGCCAGCAGTTACTACAGGGCGAACACTGAAGCTTTCTTT
>12|NA|TRBV7-9|NA|TRBJ2-7
CASTLDSYEQYF
TGTGCCAGCACCCTCGACTCCTACGAGCAGTACTTC
>15|NA|TRBV9|TRBD2|TRBJ2-1
CASSPQGLASHEQFF
TGTGCCAGCAGCCCTCAGGGACTAGCGAGCCATGAGCAGTTCTTC
>14|NA|TRBV18|TRBD1|TRBJ2-7
CASSPPGQGTEQYF
TGTGCCAGCTCACCACCGGGACAGGGGACCGAGCAGTACTTC
>14|once|TRBV5-4|NA|TRBJ2-1
CASNPGAPYNEQFF
TGTGCCAGCAACCCCGGGGCCCCCTACAATGAGCAGTTCTTC
>14|NA|TRBV29-1|NA|TRBJ1-5
CSVTSGLSNQPQHF
TGCAGCGTTACTTCGGGGCTTAGCAATCAGCCCCAGCATTTT
>14|NA|TRBV11-2|NA|TRBJ1-2
CASSLGAMGYGYTF
TGTGCCAGCAGCTTAGGAGCGATGGGGTATGGCTACACCTTC
>15|few|TRBV9|NA|TRBJ1-1
CASSVGSNPGTEAFF
TGTGCCAGCAGCGTAGGAAGCAACCCGGGCACTGAAGCTTTCTTT
>16|few|TRBV7-8|NA|TRBJ1-1
CASSLANRVLNTEAFF
TGTGCCAGCAGCTTAGCAAACAGGGTTCTGAACACTGAAGCTTTCTTT
>13|once|TRBV19|NA|TRBJ1-5
CASSILGNQPQHF
TGTGCCAGTAGTATTTTGGGCAATCAGCCCCAGCATTTT
>14|NA|TRBV6-1|NA|TRBJ1-1
CASSELGGDTEAFF
TGTGCCAGCAGTGAGTTAGGGGGGGACACTGAAGCTTTCTTT
>16|NA|TRBV23-1|TRBD1|TRBJ2-1
CASSQSGGTGPYGQFF
TGCGCCAGCAGTCAATCCGGCGGGACAGGGCCCTATGGGCAGTTCTTC
>16|NA|TRBV19|TRBD1|TRBJ1-5
CASSGTGTVHGQPQHF
TGTGCCAGTAGTGGGACCGGGACAGTTCACGGTCAGCCCCAGCATTTT
>15|NA|TRBV4-1|NA|TRBJ2-3
CASSPPGTPLDTQYF
TGCGCCAGCAGCCCCCCCGGGACTCCACTAGATACGCAGTATTTT
>14|NA|TRBV7-8|NA|TRBJ1-5
CASSLAGAAQPQHF
TGTGCCAGCAGCTTGGCCGGGGCCGCTCAGCCCCAGCATTTT
>15|NA|TRBV5-1|TRBD1|TRBJ1-1
CASSGDRGLTTEAFF
TGCGCCAGCAGCGGGGACAGGGGGCTGACCACTGAAGCTTTCTTT
>14|NA|TRBV2|NA|TRBJ2-6
CASTALEGANVLTF
TGTGCCAGCACCGCCCTGGAGGGGGCCAACGTCCTGACTTTC
>19|NA|TRBV9|TRBD1|TRBJ2-6
CASSHQAPGQGTGANVLTF
TGTGCCAGCAGCCATCAAGCACCGGGACAGGGGACCGGGGCCAACGTCCTGACTTTC
>14|NA|TRBV2|NA|TRBJ1-1
CASSEVGRNTEAFF
TGTGCCAGCAGTGAAGTGGGGCGGAACACTGAAGCTTTCTTT